Below, 32 T cell receptor beta chains from the same sample are listed, as sequenced in a study of T cell repertoires in aging, cancer and after chemotherapy. Rearranged V-D-J TRB sequences were amplified with a mixed TRB-A/B primer pool. Via MiXCR, TCRdb re-called the multiplex PCR reads, giving one row per CDR3 protein. The sample gives fewer than 9,000 distinct CDR3 sequences, around 32% of which show up once; approximately 12% is in the top ten. The template was genomic DNA from peripheral blood, not RNA. The sequenced sample was blood. The receptors were gathered from a human donor in good health.

CDR3 loop: CASSHQGGNQPQHF. The DNA of the CDR3 is TGTGCCAGTAGTCACCAGGGAGGCAATCAGCCCCAGCATTTT. The rearrangement uses TRBV19 and TRBJ1-5; TRBD1 might be the D (5 bases). CDR1 and CDR2 from the germline V gene are LNHDA and SQIVND (reference sequence). The V and J ends lost 5 bases and 2 bases respectively, with 10 bases between them. The CDR3 spans 14 residues.

This clonotype was detected a few times. The rearrangement links TRBV6-6 to TRBJ2-7, with D possibly being TRBD1 (5 bases). Germline V gene data show CDR1 as MNHNY and CDR2 as SVGAGI (reference sequence). V lost 5 bases and J lost 4, with 15 bases in between. The CDR3 spans 14 residues. This CDR3 is CASSPDSTPYEQYF. Written as DNA, the CDR3 is TGTGCCAGCAGTCCCGACAGCACCCCTTACGAGCAGTACTTC.

The chain uses TRBV7-9 and TRBJ1-1, with D hard to call. This CDR3 contains 13 residues. V lost 1 base to trimming and J lost 2 bases, with 5 bases between them. Germline V gene data show CDR1 as SEHNR and CDR2 as FQNEAQ (reference sequence). The CDR3 DNA reads as TGTGCCAGCAGCTTAGTGGTAAACACTGAAGCTTTCTTT. It is translated as CASSLVVNTEAFF.

The chain carries TRBV28 and TRBJ1-4, with a weak D call TRBD1 (5 bases). Germline CDR1 reads MDHEN; CDR2 reads SYDVKM. The CDR3 spans 16 residues. Trimming pared 6 bases from V and 0 bases from J, leaving 14 bases between. The CDR3 DNA follows: TGTGCCAGCAGCTCGACAGACTATGCAACTAATGAAAAACTGTTTTTT. The encoded protein is CASSSTDYATNEKLFF.

The count of this clonotype is one. One junction end disagrees with the germline gene, perhaps due to a read error. The CDR3 sequence: CAISEGLAGYAQYF. The DNA for the CDR3 is TGTGCCATCAGTGAGGGACTAGCGGGGTACGCGCAGTACTTC. The chain uses TRBV10-3 and TRBJ2-7, with TRBD2 matching over 12 bases. The CDR3 covers 14 residues. CDR1 and CDR2 from the germline V gene are ENHRY and SYGVKD.

This clonotype has only a few counts. The chain employs TRBV7-9 and TRBJ2-2; D unresolved. This CDR3 spans 15 amino acids. Germline V gene data show CDR1 as SEHNR and CDR2 as FQNEAQ (reference sequence). Trimming removed 1 base from V and 1 base from J, with 7 bases in between. The CDR3 spells CASSLVPLNTGELFF. Here the CDR3 DNA reads TGTGCCAGCAGCTTAGTGCCCCTGAACACCGGGGAGCTGTTTTTT.

This clonotype is medium-sized in the sample. The chain links TRBV5-6 to TRBJ2-7; 7 bases are a match to TRBD1. From germline, CDR1 is SGHDT and CDR2 YYEEEE. This CDR3 spans 13 amino acids. Germline trimming cut 8 bases from V and 0 bases from J; bases unmatched to any gene: 5. In DNA form, the CDR3 reads TGTGCCAGTAGAGGACAGGCCTCCTACGAGCAGTACTTC. This sequence encodes CASRGQASYEQYF.

The sample holds a few counts of this clonotype. This sequence joins TRBV6-5 and TRBJ2-7; the D gene could be TRBD1 or TRBD2 (6 bases each). The V and J ends lost 6 bases and 6 bases respectively, with 15 bases between them. CDR3 length: 13 residues. The V gene's germline CDR1 is MNHEY and CDR2 SVGAGI. The CDR3 bases are TGTGCCAGCAGGGGCCAGGGGACTCGCGAGCAGTACTTC. Residues: CASRGQGTREQYF.

In its sample, this clonotype ranks as medium-sized. This chain joins TRBV5-5 and TRBJ2-6; no clear D. Trimming took off 3 bases at V and 0 bases at J, with 10 bases between the two ends. Germline assignment: CDR1 SGHKS and CDR2 YYEKEE (reference sequence). The CDR3 runs to 16 residues. CDR3 sequence: CASSSPMNSGANVLTF. Here the CDR3 DNA reads TGTGCCAGCAGCTCCCCCATGAACTCTGGGGCCAACGTCCTGACTTTC.

The V call is TRBV12-3 or TRBV12-4, the J call TRBJ2-7; no clear D. This CDR3 is built from 12 residues. Trimming removed 7 bases from V and 7 bases from J, with 14 bases in between. DNA for the CDR3: TGTGCCAGCACCATTGGGCCGAATGAGCAGTACTTC. Translated: CASTIGPNEQYF.

The rearrangement links TRBV6-1 to TRBJ1-1; 7 positions agree with TRBD1. Trimming cost V 6 bases and J 4 bases; bases outside gene matches: 11. CDR1 is MNHNS, CDR2 SASEGT, per germline. This CDR3 region has 15 residues. CDR3 DNA sequence: TGTGCCAGCAGCCTTGGCCAGGGGGGAACCACTGAAGCTTTCTTT. It encodes CASSLGQGGTTEAFF.

CDR3 sequence: CASSPATGLNYGYTF. The CDR3 bases are TGTGCCAGCAGCCCCGCGACAGGTTTGAACTATGGCTACACCTTC. J is TRBJ1-2 and V is TRBV11-2; the D gene is possibly TRBD1 (6 bases). The CDR3 spans 15 residues. CDR1 is SGHAT, CDR2 FQNNGV, per germline. V shed 5 bases and J shed 2 bases, with 15 bases lying between them.

The chain joins TRBV18 to TRBJ2-3, with 14 bases lining up with TRBD2. The V gene end was trimmed by 5 bases and the J gene end by 5 bases; junction bases not matched to a gene: 3. Germline CDR1 and CDR2: KGHSH and LQKENI. The CDR3 sequence is 15 residues long. CDR3 protein: CASSTTSGGEDTQYF. Here the CDR3 DNA reads TGTGCCAGCTCAACGACTAGCGGGGGGGAAGATACGCAGTATTTT.

The V gene is TRBV7-6, the J gene TRBJ2-3; either TRBD1 or TRBD2 may supply D (6 bases each). This CDR3 spans 16 amino acids. Germline-derived CDR1 and CDR2 are SGHVS and FNYEAQ. The ends were cut back, 5 bases at V and 7 bases at J, with 22 bases in the middle. The CDR3 reads CASSPGRRDTQNTQYF. CDR3 nucleotide sequence: TGTGCCAGCAGCCCGGGTAGGCGGGACACCCAAAATACGCAGTATTTT.

This clonotype was counted once. The rearrangement links TRBV19 to TRBJ1-1, with 7 nucleotides matching TRBD1. The CDR3 is 15 residues long. Germline V lookup: CDR1 LNHDA, CDR2 SQIVND (reference sequence). V lost 3 bases to trimming and J lost 0 bases; unmatched junction nucleotides: 4. The CDR3 reads CASSMGTAMNTEAFF. The CDR3 DNA reads as TGTGCCAGTAGTATGGGGACAGCCATGAACACTGAAGCTTTCTTT.

V gene TRBV20-1 combines with J gene TRBJ2-3; perhaps TRBD1 as D (5 bases). Germline V CDR1 and CDR2: DFQATT, SNEGSKA (reference sequence). V was pared by 4 bases and J by 5 bases, with 16 bases between. This CDR3 has 14 amino acids. This CDR3 is CSANKQVQGDTQYF. The DNA for the CDR3 is TGCAGTGCTAATAAACAGGTTCAGGGAGATACGCAGTATTTT.

CDR3 region: CASSYPRATNTEAFF. CDR3 in DNA: TGTGCCAGCAGTTATCCCCGGGCCACGAACACTGAAGCTTTCTTT. This chain uses TRBV6-6 with TRBJ1-1; D ambiguous. The germline gives CDR1 MNHNY, CDR2 SVGAGI (reference sequence). This CDR3 spans 15 amino acids. Deletions cut 3 bases from V and 1 base from J, with 12 bases between.

The V and J genes are TRBV27 and TRBJ2-7; the D is unclear. Germline-derived CDR1 and CDR2 are MNHEY and SMNVEV (reference sequence). The CDR3 extends over 11 amino acids. Trimming removed 6 bases at V and 7 bases at J, with 10 bases between. The CDR3 loop reads CASSSGTEQYF. The CDR3 DNA follows: TGTGCCAGCAGCTCCGGAACGGAGCAGTACTTC.

The chain links TRBV12-3 or TRBV12-4 to TRBJ2-3; D is uncertain. V was cut by 2 bases and J by 6 bases, with 3 bases left in between. The CDR3 is 11 residues long. This CDR3 reads CASSLFDTQYF. CDR3 sequence (DNA): TGTGCCAGCAGTTTATTTGATACGCAGTATTTT.

V gene TRBV7-2 combines with J gene TRBJ2-3, with D hard to call. Germline CDR1 reads SGHTA; CDR2 reads FQGNSA. The CDR3 length is 14 residues. Trimming removed 4 bases from V and 4 bases from J, with 12 bases in between. DNA for the CDR3: TGTGCCAGCAGCTCCCAGGTTTCAGCAGATACGCAGTATTTT. This codes for CASSSQVSADTQYF.

Only a few counts were recorded for this clonotype. The chain carries TRBV27 and TRBJ1-5; no clear D gene. V dropped 5 bases and J dropped 0 bases, with 8 bases sitting between them. The CDR3 covers 14 residues. Germline CDR1 MNHEY, CDR2 SMNVEV (reference sequence). The CDR3 DNA sequence: TGTGCCAGCAGTCTCGTGTATAGCAATCAGCCCCAGCATTTT. Its protein product is CASSLVYSNQPQHF.

This chain links TRBV15 with TRBJ2-3; possibly TRBD2 for D (6 bases). V was trimmed by 8 bases and J by 2 bases, leaving 23 bases between them. Germline V CDR1 and CDR2: LNHNV, YYDKDF (reference sequence). The CDR3 has 17 residues. The DNA for the CDR3 is TGTGCCACCGGTGGGGGTATTGGGAGGTTGGACACAGATACGCAGTATTTT. This codes for CATGGGIGRLDTDTQYF.

V usage is TRBV18 and J usage is TRBJ1-1; tentatively, D is TRBD1 (5 bases). This CDR3 spans 14 amino acids. V gave up 6 bases and J gave up 1 base, with 12 bases separating them. The germline CDR1 and CDR2 sequences are KGHSH and LQKENI. The CDR3, as DNA: TGTGCCAGCTCGGGTGGGGCGACGAACACTGAAGCTTTCTTT. It encodes CASSGGATNTEAFF.

This clonotype has more than one count but fewer than ten. The V call is TRBV19, the J call TRBJ2-6, with a tentative D call TRBD1 (5 bases). The germline V gene has CDR1 LNHDA and CDR2 SQIVND (reference sequence). This CDR3 comprises 15 residues. Trimming cost V 4 bases and J 1 base, with 8 bases left between them. This CDR3 reads CASSTRGSGANVLTF. The CDR3 nucleotides are TGTGCCAGTAGTACTAGGGGTTCTGGGGCCAACGTCCTGACTTTC.

The chain has TRBV4-3 and TRBJ2-6; 7 bases align to TRBD1. The CDR3 is made up of 19 amino acids. Germline trimming cut 1 base from V and 2 bases from J; bases unmatched to any gene: 11. Germline CDR1 is LGHNA and CDR2 is YSLEER. This CDR3 is CASSQGSFDRAPGANVLTF. CDR3 sequence (DNA): TGCGCCAGCAGCCAAGGATCCTTTGACAGGGCTCCTGGGGCCAACGTCCTGACTTTC.

V gene TRBV6-2 or TRBV6-3 combines with J gene TRBJ1-5; D is unresolved. Trimming removed 10 bases from V and 7 bases from J, with 14 bases in between. CDR3 length: 12 residues. The germline CDR1 and CDR2 sequences are MNHEY and SVGEGT. CDR3 sequence reads: CATRRDIQPQHF. The CDR3 bases are TGTGCCACCCGGAGGGATATCCAGCCCCAGCATTTT.

The chain is built from TRBV5-6 and TRBJ1-4, with D unresolved. Germline V gives CDR1 SGHDT, CDR2 YYEEEE. This CDR3 spans 16 amino acids. V was trimmed by 0 bases and J by 12 bases, leaving 21 bases between them. CDR3 residues: CASSLAGSGRGKELFF. CDR3 coding DNA: TGTGCCAGCAGCTTGGCCGGTTCCGGGCGAGGGAAAGAACTGTTTTTT. The full variable domain, rest sourced from reference TRBV5-6 and TRBJ1-4, is DAGVTQSPTHLIKTRGQQVTLRCSPKSGHDTVSWYQQALGQGPQFIFQYYEEEERQRGNFPDRFSGHQFPNYSSELNVNALLLGDSALYLCASSLAGSGRGKELFFGSGTQLSVL.

As concerns this clonotype: Given a much more abundant clone one base away, this may be a read error. The rearrangement links TRBV29-1 to TRBJ1-1; no definite D call. The CDR3 loop spans 13 amino acids. Trimming left V 4 bases short and J 2 bases short, with 11 bases between. Germline CDR1 SQVTM, CDR2 ANQGSEA. The CDR3 loop is CSVVGYINTEAFF. CDR3 coding DNA: TGCAGCGTTGTAGGGTACATTAACACTGAAGCTTTCTTT.

By sample fraction, this clonotype is medium-sized. The rearrangement uses TRBV29-1 and TRBJ1-2; unclear D gene. The CDR3 contains 15 residues. Trimming left V 7 bases short and J 3 bases short, with 21 bases between. CDR1 and CDR2 (germline): SQVTM, ANQGSEA. The CDR3 reads CSALPGYSGDYGYTF. In nucleotides, the CDR3 is TGCAGCGCACTCCCGGGGTACTCGGGAGACTATGGCTACACCTTC.

This chain uses TRBV5-1 with TRBJ2-1; 9 nucleotides match TRBD1. The V and J ends lost 0 bases and 9 bases, in that order; junction bases with no gene match: 10. CDR1 and CDR2 from the germline V gene are SGHRS and YFSETQ. The CDR3 has 16 residues. As DNA, the CDR3 is TGCGCCAGCAGCTTGGGGGGGACAGGGATCATAGTTGAGCAGTTCTTC. It codes for CASSLGGTGIIVEQFF.

This clonotype has only a few counts. This chain uses TRBV7-2 with TRBJ1-2, with TRBD1 matching 9 bases. CDR3 length: 13 amino acids. V shed 3 bases and J 6 bases; nucleotides not matched to a gene: 2. The germline V gene encodes CDR1 SGHTA and CDR2 FQGNSA. CDR3 residues: CASSFGTGHGYTF. The CDR3, as DNA: TGTGCCAGCAGCTTCGGGACAGGGCATGGCTACACCTTC.

The V call is TRBV30, the J call TRBJ1-2, with TRBD1 identical over 7 bases. The CDR3 has 14 residues. Germline CDR1 is GTSNPN and CDR2 is SVGIG (reference sequence). With V trimmed by 3 bases and J by 8 bases, 12 bases remained unmatched. CDR3 loop: CAWRGQTGLRGYTF. DNA for the CDR3: TGTGCCTGGAGGGGGCAGACAGGGCTTCGGGGCTACACCTTC.